Below, one T cell receptor (beta chain) is given with its context. Using immunoSEQ multiplex PCR, the repertoire was profiled, and TCRdb retains in-frame clones only, with some absent. The repertoire holds approximately 2,300,000 clones, with just under 95% as singletons. The CDR3 spans 14 residues. Germline CDR1 and CDR2: LGHNA and YSLEER. Trimming shortened V by 1 base and J by 3 bases, and 10 bases separated the two germline ends. The data originate from a study of shared clonotypes between healthy human individuals. Sequencing was carried out using naive CD4+ T cells from PBMCs. The subset here: CD45RA+ positively selected. The TCR comes from a man aged 18 to 30 in good health. Some clones in this sample may be carry-over from other donors' samples. This chain joins TRBV4-3 and TRBJ2-7; no firm D call. The CDR3 region is CASSQAGGDYEQYF. For the CDR3, the DNA is TGCGCCAGCAGCCAAGCGGGTGGAGACTACGAGCAGTACTTC.